These 18 T cell receptor delta chains came from one sample sequenced in a study of gamma-delta T cells after stem cell transplantation listed by TCRdb under 2016. Receptor amplification or capture employed RT-PCR. Sequencer: Illumina MiSeq. TCRdb recomputed clones from the public reads with CATT; identical DNA rows were then combined. The sample table holds more than 2,000 delta-chain clones, of which 25% to 30% were seen once. Approximately 7.3% of the sample goes to the ten largest clones. The sample was gamma-delta T cells. The receptors here all came from a human donor. It is not recorded whose cells these are; they may come from a transplant donor.

By sample share, this clone is medium-sized. V is TRDV1 and J is TRDJ1; 11 bases map to TRDD3. The V gene's germline CDR1 is TSWWSYY and CDR2 QGS. J lost 0 bases, V lost 2 bases, and 23 bases had no gene match. The CDR3 runs to 23 residues. The CDR3 sequence is CALGEKPTPLYWGINGYTDKLIF. The CDR3 DNA reads TGTGCTCTTGGGGAAAAGCCTACGCCTCTCTACTGGGGGATAAACGGCTACACCGATAAACTCATCTTT.

Notes on this clone: This sequence may be a read error, since a much larger clone differs from it by one base. The gene calls are TRDV2 and TRDJ3, with 12 bases fitting TRDD3. Looked up from germline, CDR1 is GEAIGNYY and CDR2 is EKD. The CDR3 runs to 21 residues. CDR3 coding DNA: TGTGCCTGTGACACCGGGCATCTGGGGGATACGGTCCCCTGGTACACCCGACAGATGTTTTTC. Translation: CACDTGHLGDTVPWYTRQMFF.

The gene calls are TRDV3 and TRDJ1; 11 bases map to TRDD3. This CDR3 is 22 amino acids long. Trimming removed 0 bases from V and 4 bases from J; junction bases left unmatched: 28. Germline V gives CDR1 TVYSNPD, CDR2 GDNSRS (reference sequence). The CDR3, as DNA: TGTGCCTTTAGACCCATACCCCTCCTAAATGGACTGGGGGATAGGGGGAGCGATAAACTCATCTTT. Residues: CAFRPIPLLNGLGDRGSDKLIF.

This clone turned up a few times. A much larger clone is a single base away; this may be a read error. The V gene is TRDV2, the J gene TRDJ3; the match to TRDD3 covers 7 bases. The CDR3 is 17 amino acids. Germline V gives CDR1 GEAIGNYY, CDR2 EKD. The CDR3 DNA reads as TGTGCCTGTGACTACACTGGGGCCTCCTGGGACACCCGACGGATGTTTTTC. It encodes CACDYTGASWDTRRMFF.

In this sample, this clone turned up a few times. The chain has TRDV2 and TRDJ1, with 12 bases identical to TRDD3. The germline gives CDR1 GEAIGNYY, CDR2 EKD. The CDR3 is 20 residues long. J lost 0 bases, V lost 0 bases, and 13 bases had no gene match. The CDR3 spells CACDTGRCTGGYRNTDKLIF. CDR3 DNA: TGTGCCTGTGACACCGGGAGGTGTACTGGGGGATACAGGAACACCGATAAACTCATCTTT.

The rearrangement uses TRDV1 and TRDJ1; maybe TRDD2 (9 bases). Trimming shortened V by 4 bases and J by 0 bases, and 39 bases separated the two germline ends. Germline V lookup: CDR1 TSWWSYY, CDR2 QGS. This CDR3 is 24 amino acids long. The chain's CDR3 is CALGACTSPSYVGWGTSYTDKLIF. DNA for the CDR3: TGTGCTCTTGGGGCCTGCACCAGTCCTTCCTACGTGGGCTGGGGGACGTCGTACACCGATAAACTCATCTTT.

This clone has only a few counts. A much larger clone lies one base from this, so it may be a read error. This sample also contains other DNA sequences that code for the same CDR3. This chain joins TRAV29/DV5 and TRDJ1, with a possible D match to TRDD2 (5 bases). Per the germline V gene, CDR1 is NSMFDY and CDR2 is ISSIKDK. The CDR3 consists of 15 residues. The CDR3 reads CAARTFFRSTDKLIF. CDR3 DNA sequence: TGTGCGGCAAGGACCTTCTTCCGGTCCACCGATAAACTCATCTTT.

As regards this clone: Mismatch with germline at one junction end may stem from a read error. Other DNA sequences from this sample encode an identical CDR3 as well. This chain uses TRDV1 with TRDJ1; TRDD3 aligns across 9 bases. The length of the CDR3 is 28 residues. Per the germline V gene, CDR1 is TSWWSYY and CDR2 is QGS. CDR3 DNA: TGTGCTCTTGGGGAACTAACCCCCTGGGGGGCCCCACTGGGCCCTATACTGGGGGACTACCCTGGCCCCGATAAACTTATCTTT. It encodes CALGELTPWGAPLGPILGDYPGPDKLIF.

This clone was counted between two and nine times. The V and J genes are TRDV3 and TRDJ1; 10 bases map to TRDD3. CDR1 TVYSNPD and CDR2 GDNSRS come from the germline V gene (reference sequence). J was trimmed by 0 bases and V by 5 bases; bases with no gene match: 12. The length of the CDR3 is 16 residues. The CDR3 reads CAGGRVGDTYTDKLIF. DNA for the CDR3: TGTGCCGGTGGTCGGGTGGGGGATACCTACACCGATAAACTCATCTTT.

By sample share, this clone is large (0.1 to 1%). The chain employs TRDV3 and TRDJ1, with a possible D match to TRDD3 (8 bases). Trimming pared 4 bases from V and 2 bases from J, leaving 26 bases between. Germline-derived CDR1 and CDR2 are TVYSNPD and GDNSRS (reference sequence). The CDR3 sequence is 17 residues long. CDR3 DNA: TGTGCCTCCGTTTCCTACGCAGACTGGGGGGTGACCGATAAACTCATCTTT. It translates to CASVSYADWGVTDKLIF.

This clone was seen more than once but under ten times. This may arise from a read error, as a much more abundant clone is one base away. The chain recombines TRDV3 with TRDJ2, with D tentatively TRDD2 (6 bases). Germline-derived CDR1 and CDR2 are TVYSNPD and GDNSRS (reference sequence). The CDR3 covers 14 residues. In DNA form, the CDR3 reads TGTGCCTTCGATCTTCCTGGAGCGCCAGCACAACCCTTCTTT. This encodes CAFDLPGAPAQPFF. Using reference TRDV3 and TRDJ2 for the parts outside the CDR3, the full variable domain is CDKVTQSSPDQTVASGSEVVLLCTYDTVYSNPDLFWYRIRPDYSFQFVFYGDNSRSEGADFTQGRFSVKHILTQKAFHLVISPVRTEDSATYYCAFDLPGAPAQPFFGKGTQLIVEP.

This clone showed up just a few times. One end of the junction does not line up with germline, which may come from a read error. Other nucleotide sequences in the sample specify the same CDR3. The chain has TRDV1 and TRDJ1, with 8 bases fitting TRDD3. Germline assignment: CDR1 TSWWSYY and CDR2 QGS. The length of the CDR3 is 14 residues. The CDR3 coding sequence is TGTGCTCTACTAAGGGGATACAAACGTAATAGACTCATCTTC. It yields the protein CALLRGYKRNRLIF.

This clone was seen a handful of times. A clone one base away is much larger, so this may be a read error. The chain uses TRAV29/DV5 and TRDJ1, with a possible D match to TRDD2 (5 bases). Trimming shortened V by 2 bases and J by 3 bases, and 17 bases separated the two germline ends. The length of the CDR3 is 15 residues. Germline V gene sequence: CDR1 NSMFDY, CDR2 ISSIKDK. This CDR3 reads CAARTFFRSADKLIF. CDR3 in DNA: TGTGCAGCAAGGACCTTCTTCCGGTCCGCCGATAAACTCATCTTT.

Comments on this clone: Given a much more abundant clone one base away, this may be a read error. The sample carries other DNA sequences with the same CDR3. The genes are TRDV3 and TRDJ1; 8 nucleotides line up with TRDD3. Germline V gene sequence: CDR1 TVYSNPD, CDR2 GDNSRS (reference sequence). The V and J ends lost 3 bases and 11 bases, in that order; junction bases with no gene match: 14. This CDR3 is 13 amino acids long. CDR3 DNA: TGTGCCTTCTCAGTACTGGGGGTATCCAAGCTCATCTTT. Amino acids: CAFSVLGVSKLIF.

A remark on this clone: This sequence is one base from a far larger clone and is likely a read error. V is TRDV2 and J is TRDJ1; the D gene is possibly TRDD3 (5 bases). Germline CDR1 GEAIGNYY, CDR2 EKD. The CDR3 covers 19 residues. The ends were cut back, 0 bases at V and 0 bases at J, with 22 bases in the middle. CDR3 coding DNA: TGTGCCTGTGACACCGTCCCGGGGGTGAAAACCCTGTACACCGATAAACTCATCTTT. It codes for CACDTVPGVKTLYTDKLIF.

As for this clone: A much larger clone lies one base from this, so it may be a read error. The chain uses TRDV2 and TRDJ3; D is perhaps TRDD3 (6 bases). The V and J ends lost 3 bases and 3 bases respectively, with 17 bases between them. The CDR3 is made up of 18 amino acids. Germline V gene data show CDR1 as GEAIGNYY and CDR2 as EKD. CDR3 DNA sequence: TGTGCCTGTGACCCCGGCTGGGGCTCTAACTGGGACACCCGACAGATGTTTTTC. It yields the protein CACDPGWGSNWDTRQMFF.

Concerning this clone: A much larger clone differs from this one at a single base, so this may be a read error. This chain uses TRDV1 with TRDJ1, with TRDD3 matching over 11 bases. This CDR3 is 21 amino acids long. Germline CDR1 reads TSWWSYY; CDR2 reads QGS. CDR3 residues: CALGDPFLPFLGDTGTNKLIF. In nucleotides, the CDR3 is TGTGCTCTTGGGGACCCCTTCCTACCTTTTCTGGGGGATACTGGCACCAATAAACTCATCTTT.

The gene calls are TRDV2 and TRDJ1; D is undetermined. The germline V gene has CDR1 GEAIGNYY and CDR2 EKD. V was clipped by 1 base and J by 1 base, with 30 bases between them. This CDR3 is 21 amino acids long. The CDR3 nucleotides are TGTGCCTGTGACACAGGGGTCTCTCTTGTGTATCCGCTACATCGCACCGATAAACTCATCTTT. Translating gives CACDTGVSLVYPLHRTDKLIF.